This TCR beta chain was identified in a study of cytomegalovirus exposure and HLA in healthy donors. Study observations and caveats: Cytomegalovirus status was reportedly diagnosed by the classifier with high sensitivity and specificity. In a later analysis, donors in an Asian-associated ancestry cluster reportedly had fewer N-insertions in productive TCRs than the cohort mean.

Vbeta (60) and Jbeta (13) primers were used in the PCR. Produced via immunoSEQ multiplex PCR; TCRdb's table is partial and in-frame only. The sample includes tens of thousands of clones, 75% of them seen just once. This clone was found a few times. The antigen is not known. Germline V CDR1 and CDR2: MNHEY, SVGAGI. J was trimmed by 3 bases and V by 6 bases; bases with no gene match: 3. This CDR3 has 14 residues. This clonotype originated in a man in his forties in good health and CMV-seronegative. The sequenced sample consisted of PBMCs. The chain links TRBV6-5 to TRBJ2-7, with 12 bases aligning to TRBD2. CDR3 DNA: TGTGCCAGCAGGACTAGCGGGGGCCTCTACGAGCAGTACTTC. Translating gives CASRTSGGLYEQYF.